This T cell receptor beta chain was retrieved from a study of T cells after posttransplantation cyclophosphamide. This CDR3 has 20 amino acids. V was clipped by 1 base and J by 3 bases; unmatched bases: 15. Germline V gives CDR1 KGHSH, CDR2 LQKENI. Profiling relied on immunoSEQ multiplex PCR, and the TCRdb table lists in-frame clones only, not all of them. The sample consists of approximately 6,600 clones, approximately 80% of them appearing once. As regards this clone: What it binds is not known.

A marrow graft followed busulfan-fludarabine conditioning, with cyclophosphamide on days +3 and +4. Overall study results and limits: Recipient CMV seropositivity and CMV reactivation strongly tracked TRB clonality. Later blood repertoires were often dominated by clones from the donor CD8+ memory compartment. Blood and skin or GI T cell repertoires showed limited TRB overlap.

Sequencing used CD8+ T cells sorted from PBMCs, obtained around 1,400 days after allogeneic stem cell transplant with posttransplant cyclophosphamide. The chain links TRBV18 to TRBJ2-1, with 10 nucleotides matching TRBD2. The TCR was taken from a female patient aged 50-65 years who received an allogeneic stem cell transplant from a related donor, was CMV-positive, and had no GVHD. Certain T cells may be donor cells from the graft. The CDR3 DNA is TGTGCCAGCTCACCACTTAAGCGGGAGGGTCACCGCCCACTCTACAATGAGCAGTTCTTC. Protein sequence: CASSPLKREGHRPLYNEQFF.